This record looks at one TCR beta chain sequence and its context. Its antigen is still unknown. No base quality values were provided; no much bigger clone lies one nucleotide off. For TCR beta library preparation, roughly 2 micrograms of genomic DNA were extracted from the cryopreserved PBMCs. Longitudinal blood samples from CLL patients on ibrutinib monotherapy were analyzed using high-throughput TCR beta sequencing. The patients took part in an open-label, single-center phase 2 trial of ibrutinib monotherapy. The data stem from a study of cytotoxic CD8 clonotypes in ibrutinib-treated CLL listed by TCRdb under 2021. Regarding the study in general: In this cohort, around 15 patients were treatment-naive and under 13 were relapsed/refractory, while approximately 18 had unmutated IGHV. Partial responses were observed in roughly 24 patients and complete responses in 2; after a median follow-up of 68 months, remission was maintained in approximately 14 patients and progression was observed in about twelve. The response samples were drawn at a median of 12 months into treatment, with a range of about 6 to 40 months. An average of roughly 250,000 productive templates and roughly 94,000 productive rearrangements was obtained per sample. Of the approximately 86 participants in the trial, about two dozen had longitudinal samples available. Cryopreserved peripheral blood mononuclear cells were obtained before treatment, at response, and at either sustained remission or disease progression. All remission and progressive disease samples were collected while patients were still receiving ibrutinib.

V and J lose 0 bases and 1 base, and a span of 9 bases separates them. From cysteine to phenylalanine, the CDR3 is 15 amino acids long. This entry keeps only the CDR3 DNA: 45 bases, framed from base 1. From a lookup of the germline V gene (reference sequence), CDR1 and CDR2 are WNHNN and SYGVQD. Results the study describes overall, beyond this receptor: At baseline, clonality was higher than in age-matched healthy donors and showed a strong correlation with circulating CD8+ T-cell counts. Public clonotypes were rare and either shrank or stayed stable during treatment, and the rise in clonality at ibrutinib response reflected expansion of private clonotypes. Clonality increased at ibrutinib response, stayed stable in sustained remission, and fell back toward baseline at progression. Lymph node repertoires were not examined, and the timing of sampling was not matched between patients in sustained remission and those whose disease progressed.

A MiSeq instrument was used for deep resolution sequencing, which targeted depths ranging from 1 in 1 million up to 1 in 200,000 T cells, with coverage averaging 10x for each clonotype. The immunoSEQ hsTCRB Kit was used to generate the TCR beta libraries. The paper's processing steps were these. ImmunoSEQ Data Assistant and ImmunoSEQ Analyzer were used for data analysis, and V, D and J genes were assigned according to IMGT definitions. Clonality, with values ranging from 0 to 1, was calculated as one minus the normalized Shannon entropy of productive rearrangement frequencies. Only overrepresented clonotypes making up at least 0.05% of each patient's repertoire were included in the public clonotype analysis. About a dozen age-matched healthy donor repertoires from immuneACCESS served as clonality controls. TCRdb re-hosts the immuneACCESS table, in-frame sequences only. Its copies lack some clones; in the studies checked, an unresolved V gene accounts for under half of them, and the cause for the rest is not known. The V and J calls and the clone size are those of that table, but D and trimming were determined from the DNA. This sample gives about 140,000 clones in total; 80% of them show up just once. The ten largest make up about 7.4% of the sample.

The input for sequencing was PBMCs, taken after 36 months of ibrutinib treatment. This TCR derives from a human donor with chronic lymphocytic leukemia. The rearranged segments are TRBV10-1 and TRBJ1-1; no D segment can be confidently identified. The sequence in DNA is TGCGCCAGCAGTGAGTCTTATGGGAAGAACACTGAAGCTTTCTTT. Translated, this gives CASSESYGKNTEAFF.